The sequence of this TCR beta chain was determined in a study of T cells in Graves' hyperthyroidism and ophthalmopathy (dated by TCRdb to about 2019). With respect to the entire study: Peripheral blood was collected at initial diagnosis, before any treatment. According to the paper, TCR Vbeta CDR3 sequencing was carried out on over 130 peripheral blood samples, which came from under 50 ophthalmopathy, about 75 hyperthyroidism and roughly 17 progressor patients. In addition, the study compared T-cell repertoires in thyroid tissue and in blood from five or six Graves' hyperthyroidism patients. An independent validation cohort of about 20 hyperthyroidism patients and over 15 patients who later progressed to ophthalmopathy tested prospective prediction of ophthalmopathy. To identify distinguishing TCR V-J signatures, a discovery cohort of 90 to 100 patients was used, comprising some 43 with Graves' ophthalmopathy and approximately 57 with stable Graves' hyperthyroidism. The 100 discovery patients were randomly split 7:3 into training and test sets. Once sampling was done, hyperthyroidism patients were given methimazole at a starting dose of 30 mg daily, whereas ophthalmopathy patients were given high-dose intravenous methylprednisolone. Overall results and qualifications from the work: In validation, the model predicted progression to ophthalmopathy with around 71% sensitivity and approximately 74% specificity, a median of roughly seven months before onset. Most expanded thyroid clonotypes (frequency above 0.001) were also detected in blood, suggesting blood repertoires may reflect thyroid immune responses. Ophthalmopathy was separated from stable hyperthyroidism by a 13 V-J signature model, with roughly 88% sensitivity and about 81% specificity obtained in cross-validation and 80%/75% obtained in testing. No statistical method was used to set the sample size in advance, and investigators knew the group allocation.

Per the germline V gene (reference sequence), DFQATT is the CDR1 and SNEGSKA is the CDR2. From its cysteine to its phenylalanine, the CDR3 spans 14 amino acids. The read is trimmed to its CDR3 DNA, 42 bases read in frame from base 1. The V end loses 5 bases and the J end loses 6 bases, and a stretch of 19 bases separates them. This clonotype came up many times. Its antigen has not been determined. Base quality data are lacking; no much larger clone is found one base away. Moderately to severely active disease, a Clinical Activity Score of at least 3, a NOSPECS grade of at least 4, and a duration under 3 months were present in ophthalmopathy patients. Any patient with an uncontrolled infection, another autoimmune disease, pregnancy or lactation was excluded. Diagnoses were established on the basis of clinical symptoms, serum thyroxine and TRAb, thyroid ultrasound, and orbital computed tomography. Ficoll-Paque density gradient centrifugation was used to isolate PBMCs from 8 to 10 ml of fresh peripheral blood. Total RNA was extracted using Trizol reagent, and RNA quality was assessed on an Agilent 2100 Bioanalyzer.

Amplification of TCR beta CDR3 regions was carried out from RNA transcripts. The first round of RT-PCR for the TCR CDR3 was performed with the HTBI primer set and the Qiagen OneStep RT-PCR kit. The libraries were constructed in a second round of multiplex PCR and then size-selected and purified. Sequencing of the libraries was done on an Illumina HiSeq2000 using paired-end 100 bp reads. The study's own analysis went as follows. SOAPnuke was used to process the raw data, throwing out any read that contained adapters or uncalled bases, had a mean Phred below 15, or lacked an exact constant-primer or identifier match. High-quality paired reads were merged using COPE v1.2.5, and each unique nucleotide sequence was defined as a clonotype. Clonotypes were aligned to IMGT TRBV, TRBD and TRBJ reference segments using MiTCR v1.1. Analysis was restricted to V-J combinations with a frequency above 0.0001, which covered over 98% of repertoires. A TCS score was defined as the ratio between F50 (clonal expansion) and ExV (chaos), using BLOSUM62-based TCRdist between CDR3 peptides within each V-J. Welch's t-statistics and random forest reduced 500 to 650 V-J features to 10 to 15, which were used in a naive Bayes classifier (R e1071). TCRdb applied fastp at Q25 and MiXCR to the public reads, then kept only in-frame beta chains. Every distinct CDR3 protein forms one entry, paired with its most common genes and DNA. What appears here as the V and J calls and clone size reflects TCRdb's work, not the paper's. For this sample there are fewer than 700,000 distinct CDR3 sequences; 15% to 20% appear just once. Approximately 16% of the sample is in the top ten clones.

The chain is assembled from TRBV20-1 and TRBJ1-1, with the identity of the D gene unclear. The sequencing sample was made of blood. This sequence was found in a woman aged 18-29 years with Graves' ophthalmopathy. CDR3 loop: CSAPIVGHNAEAFF. The nucleotides are TGCAGTGCTCCGATCGTAGGGCATAACGCTGAAGCTTTCTTT.